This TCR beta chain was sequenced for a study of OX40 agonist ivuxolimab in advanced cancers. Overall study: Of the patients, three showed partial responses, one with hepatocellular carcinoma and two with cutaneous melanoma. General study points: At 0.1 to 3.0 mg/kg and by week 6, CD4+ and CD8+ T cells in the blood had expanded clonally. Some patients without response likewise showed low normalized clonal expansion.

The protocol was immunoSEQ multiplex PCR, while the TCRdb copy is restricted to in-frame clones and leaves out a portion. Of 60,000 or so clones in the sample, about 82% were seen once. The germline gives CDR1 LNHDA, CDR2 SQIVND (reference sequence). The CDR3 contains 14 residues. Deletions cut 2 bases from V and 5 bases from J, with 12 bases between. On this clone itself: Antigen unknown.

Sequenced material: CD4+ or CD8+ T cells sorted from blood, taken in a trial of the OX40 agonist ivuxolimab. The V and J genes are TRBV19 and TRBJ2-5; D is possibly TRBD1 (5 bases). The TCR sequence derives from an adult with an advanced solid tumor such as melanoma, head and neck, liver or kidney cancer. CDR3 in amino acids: CASSIRGFTETQYF. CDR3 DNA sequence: TGTGCCAGTAGTATAAGGGGTTTTACCGAGACCCAGTACTTC.